A single sample is the source of the 5 T cell receptor beta chains below, sequenced in a study of T cells in Graves' hyperthyroidism and ophthalmopathy. What was amplified from RNA transcripts were TCR beta CDR3 regions. A set of HTBI primers served as the primers for a first-round RT-PCR of the TCR CDR3. MiXCR was run by TCRdb on the multiplex PCR reads, yielding one entry per CDR3 protein. The sample records hundreds of thousands of distinct CDR3 sequences, approximately 16% being singletons. Sequenced input: blood. The receptor source for this set is a young woman with Graves' hyperthyroidism.

The table lists this clonotype with many counts. The chain joins TRBV3-1 to TRBJ2-1, with TRBD2 as a possible D gene (5 bases). CDR3 size: 13 residues. Germline lookup yields CDR1 LGHDT and CDR2 YNNKEL (reference sequence). V shed 1 base and J shed 6 bases, with 7 bases lying between them. The CDR3 spells CASSQGTLNEQFF. CDR3 DNA sequence: TGTGCCAGCAGCCAAGGGACTCTCAATGAGCAGTTCTTC.

This clonotype was observed many times. The chain couples TRBV28 to TRBJ2-3; 8 bases match TRBD2. The junction had 16 bases not matched to a gene; V was cut back by 1 base and J by 1 base. CDR3 length: 20 residues. Germline loops: CDR1 MDHEN, CDR2 SYDVKM. CDR3 residues: CASSLFSRGGRLWGTDTQYF. The CDR3 nucleotides are TGTGCCAGCAGTTTATTTAGCCGAGGCGGGAGGCTTTGGGGCACAGATACGCAGTATTTT.

This clonotype was seen at least ten times. V gene TRBV7-9 combines with J gene TRBJ2-1; no clear D gene. The J call may not be correct, given that the DNA end is closer to TRBJ2-7. Germline CDR1 reads SEHNR; CDR2 reads FQNEAQ (reference sequence). The CDR3 is made up of 11 amino acids. This CDR3 reads CASSSRVEQYF. In DNA form, the CDR3 reads TGTGCCAGCAGCTCCCGTGTTGAGCAGTACTTC.

This clonotype was found a few times. This may arise from a read error, as a much more abundant clone is one base away. V is TRBV12-3 or TRBV12-4 and J is TRBJ2-5, with a weak D call TRBD1 (5 bases). V lost 3 bases and J lost 1, with 6 bases in between. The CDR3 contains 13 residues. The CDR3 sequence is CASSFDSQETQYF. CDR3 DNA sequence: TGTGCCAGCAGTTTCGACAGCCAAGAGACCCAGTACTTC.

This clonotype was seen repeatedly, ten times or more. The rearrangement uses TRBV6-2 or TRBV6-3 and TRBJ2-3, with D perhaps matching TRBD2 (6 bases). Per germline, CDR1 MNHEY and CDR2 SVGEGT. The CDR3 runs 16 residues. V shed 4 bases and J shed 0 bases, with 14 bases lying between them. The CDR3 nucleotides are TGTGCCAGCAGTTCCGCCCGGGGGTCCAGCACAGATACGCAGTATTTT. The encoded protein is CASSSARGSSTDTQYF.